The 4 T cell receptor beta chains in this list originate from one sample, sequenced in a study of radiation and T cells in renal cell carcinoma. The assay was immunoSEQ multiplex PCR, and TCRdb's table has in-frame clones only and misses some. The profile shows about 170,000 clones, about 87% of them singletons. Documented time point: blood 4 weeks post-SBRT, at nephrectomy. Regarding treatment: 15 Gy SBRT to primary tumor, nephrectomy 4 weeks later. The material was blood, obtained from a patient whose treatment included radiotherapy and nephrectomy. The receptors here all came from a woman aged 50 to 60 with renal cell carcinoma.

The chain links TRBV14 to TRBJ2-2; D is possibly TRBD1 (5 bases). The germline CDR1 and CDR2 sequences are SGHDN and FVKESK. With 0 bases removed from V and 6 bases from J, the gap between germline ends came to 17 bases. The CDR3 totals 17 residues. The CDR3 reads CASSQDKTLLGAGELFF. Written as DNA, the CDR3 is TGTGCCAGCAGCCAAGATAAAACCCTCCTAGGGGCCGGGGAGCTGTTTTTT.

The chain employs TRBV5-4 and TRBJ2-7, with 9 bases identical to TRBD2. This CDR3 is built from 17 residues. In germline, CDR1 is SGHNT, CDR2 YYREEE (reference sequence). V trimming: 2 bases; J trimming: 0 bases; junction bases outside the gene matches: 9. The CDR3 coding sequence is TGTGCCAGCAGCTTATGGCTAGCGGGAACCTTCTCCTACGAGCAGTACTTC. Its translation: CASSLWLAGTFSYEQYF.

This rearrangement joins TRBV4-3 to TRBJ2-7; 9 positions match TRBD2. This CDR3 region has 15 residues. Germline V CDR1 and CDR2: LGHNA, YSLEER. V dropped 2 bases and J dropped 5; count of bases not matched to a gene: 7. DNA for the CDR3: TGCGCCAGCAGCCAACTTCTAGCGGGGAGGGACGAGCAGTACTTC. Amino acid sequence: CASSQLLAGRDEQYF.

The chain combines TRBV7-9 with TRBJ1-6; no reliable D call. Per germline, CDR1 SEHNR and CDR2 FQNEAQ (reference sequence). The CDR3 length is 14 residues. The ends were cut back, 2 bases at V and 8 bases at J, with 10 bases in the middle. Here the CDR3 reads CASSLTWSYSPLHF. The CDR3 nucleotides read TGTGCCAGCAGCTTAACTTGGTCCTATTCACCCCTCCACTTT.